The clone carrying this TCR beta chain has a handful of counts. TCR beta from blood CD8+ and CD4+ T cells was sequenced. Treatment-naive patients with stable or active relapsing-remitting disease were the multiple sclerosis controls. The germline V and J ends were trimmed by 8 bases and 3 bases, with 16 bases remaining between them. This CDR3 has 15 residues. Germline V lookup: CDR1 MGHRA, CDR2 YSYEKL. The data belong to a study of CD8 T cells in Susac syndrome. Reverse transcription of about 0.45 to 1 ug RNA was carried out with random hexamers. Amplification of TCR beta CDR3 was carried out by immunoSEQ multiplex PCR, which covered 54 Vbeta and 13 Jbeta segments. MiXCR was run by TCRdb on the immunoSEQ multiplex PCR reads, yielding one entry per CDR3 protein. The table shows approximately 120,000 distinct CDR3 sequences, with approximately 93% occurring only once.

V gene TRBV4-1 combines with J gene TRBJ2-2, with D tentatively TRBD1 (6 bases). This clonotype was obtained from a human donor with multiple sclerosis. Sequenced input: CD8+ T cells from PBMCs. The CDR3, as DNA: TGCGCCAGCGGAAAAAAACAGGGTTACACCGGGGAGCTGTTTTTT. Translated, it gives CASGKKQGYTGELFF.